Shown below are 26 T cell receptor beta chains from a single sample sequenced in a study of OX40 agonist ivuxolimab in advanced cancers. Only in-frame clones appear in the TCRdb table, and some are missing; sequencing was by immunoSEQ multiplex PCR. The sample gives some 100,000 clones, around 84% of which show up once; approximately 2% is in the top ten. The sequencing here drew on CD4+ or CD8+ T cells sorted from blood, taken in a trial of the OX40 agonist ivuxolimab. Receptor source: an adult with an advanced solid tumor such as melanoma, head and neck, liver or kidney cancer.

Details on this clone: In the same sample, other DNA sequences code for this CDR3. The chain links TRBV18 to TRBJ2-7; D might be TRBD2 (6 bases). Trimming stripped 0 bases from V and 3 bases from J, with 6 bases between. The germline V gene encodes CDR1 KGHSH and CDR2 LQKENI. CDR3 length: 13 residues. CDR3 sequence reads: CASSPPEGYEQYF. In nucleotides, the CDR3 is TGTGCCAGCTCACCACCGGAGGGCTACGAGCAGTACTTC.

The chain combines TRBV25-1 with TRBJ2-3, with 7 positions matching TRBD2. CDR3 size: 15 residues. V lost 2 bases to trimming and J lost 5 bases; unmatched junction nucleotides: 7. Germline V gene data show CDR1 as MGHDK and CDR2 as SYGVNS. The CDR3 sequence: CASSEARLAGDTQYF. CDR3 bases: TGTGCCAGCAGTGAAGCAAGACTAGCTGGAGATACGCAGTATTTT.

V gene TRBV4-1 combines with J gene TRBJ2-2; no reliable D call. V lost 2 bases to trimming and J lost 6 bases, with 10 bases between them. Germline CDR1 reads MGHRA; CDR2 reads YSYEKL. The CDR3 loop spans 14 amino acids. In DNA, the CDR3 is TGCGCCAGCAGCCAACTTCTGGTACCCGGGGAGCTGTTTTTT. Translating it yields CASSQLLVPGELFF.

The chain recombines TRBV7-8 with TRBJ2-7; TRBD2 is a possible D gene (5 bases). Germline V CDR1 and CDR2: SGHVS, FQNEAQ. The CDR3 is 15 residues long. V was trimmed by 1 base and J by 4 bases, leaving 14 bases between them. As DNA, the CDR3 is TGTGCCAGCAGCTTAGGGAGGTTCTCGGGATACGAGCAGTACTTC. Protein product: CASSLGRFSGYEQYF.

Regarding this clone: Additional DNA sequences in this sample encode the identical CDR3. The V call is TRBV18, the J call TRBJ2-5; D is undetermined. V lost 0 bases and J 2 bases, leaving 4 bases between the germline ends. The CDR3 totals 13 residues. Germline CDR1 is KGHSH and CDR2 is LQKENI. In DNA form, the CDR3 reads TGTGCCAGCTCACCACCGGGTCAAGAGACCCAGTACTTC. Translating gives CASSPPGQETQYF.

The chain combines TRBV19 with TRBJ1-5; no reliable D call. V was shortened by 5 bases and J by 6 bases, with 17 bases between the two germline ends. This CDR3 region has 15 residues. Looked up from germline, CDR1 is LNHDA and CDR2 is SQIVND (reference sequence). CDR3 bases: TGTGCCAGTAGTCCAGCCCTATCCAGAGGTCAGCCCCAGCATTTT. Its protein product is CASSPALSRGQPQHF. The full variable domain, its missing parts supplied by reference TRBV19 and TRBJ1-5, is DGGITQSPKYLFRKEGQNVTLSCEQNLNHDAMYWYRQDPGQGLRLIYYSQIVNDFQKGDIAEGYSVSREKKESFPLTVTSAQKNPTAFYLCASSPALSRGQPQHFGDGTRLSIL.

The genes are TRBV7-2 and TRBJ2-4; tentatively, D is TRBD1 or TRBD2 (5 bases each). This CDR3 contains 15 residues. V shed 1 base and J shed 6 bases, with 13 bases lying between them. CDR1 is SGHTA, CDR2 FQGNSA, per germline. The CDR3 nucleotides are TGTGCCAGCAGCTTAGGTGGGGGTTTGGGAAACATTCAGTACTTC. Encoded protein: CASSLGGGLGNIQYF.

This clone was seen a single time. This chain links TRBV6-1 with TRBJ1-1; 9 bases align to TRBD1. The CDR3 runs to 14 residues. Per germline, CDR1 MNHNS and CDR2 SASEGT. V lost 5 bases to trimming and J lost 3 bases; unmatched junction nucleotides: 4. The CDR3 reads CASSRDRADTEAFF. Written as DNA, the CDR3 is TGTGCCAGCAGTAGGGACAGGGCGGACACTGAAGCTTTCTTT.

CDR3 coding DNA: TGTGCCAGCAGCTTAGCCTTAGGACCCTACAATGAGCAGTTCTTC. Encoded protein: CASSLALGPYNEQFF. The chain couples TRBV7-2 to TRBJ2-1; no reliable D call. This CDR3 is built from 15 residues. Trimming stripped 0 bases from V and 2 bases from J, with 8 bases between. Looked up from germline, CDR1 is SGHTA and CDR2 is FQGNSA.

CDR3 nucleotide sequence: TGCGCCAGCAGCTCCGGACACGTGGGTTTGTTTGGCTACACCTTC. Its protein product is CASSSGHVGLFGYTF. The chain uses TRBV5-1 and TRBJ1-2, with D possibly matching TRBD1 (5 bases). Trimming pared 3 bases from V and 7 bases from J, leaving 19 bases between. The CDR3 runs 15 residues. CDR1 is SGHRS, CDR2 YFSETQ, per germline.

The chain uses TRBV15 and TRBJ2-7; D is perhaps TRBD2 (5 bases). This CDR3 contains 13 residues. Between the trimmed V and J ends, which lost 5 bases and 7 bases, there was a span of 15 bases. The germline gives CDR1 LNHNV, CDR2 YYDKDF (reference sequence). The CDR3 sequence is CATSPARAREQYF. CDR3 coding DNA: TGTGCCACCAGCCCGGCGAGGGCGCGAGAGCAGTACTTC.

The chain uses TRBV7-9 and TRBJ1-3; 8 bases agree with TRBD1. The V gene's germline CDR1 is SEHNR and CDR2 FQNEAQ (reference sequence). The CDR3 is 16 amino acids. J lost 0 bases, V lost 6 bases, and 7 bases had no gene match. CDR3 in DNA: TGTGCCAGCAGGGCCACAGGGGGTTTCTCTGGAAACACCATATATTTT. Translating gives CASRATGGFSGNTIYF.

The chain recombines TRBV30 with TRBJ1-5; D is possibly TRBD1 (6 bases). With 5 bases removed from V and 4 bases from J, the gap between germline ends came to 9 bases. The CDR3 has 12 amino acids. Germline assignment: CDR1 GTSNPN and CDR2 SVGIG (reference sequence). CDR3 region: CAWGQMNQPQHF. The DNA of the CDR3 is TGTGCCTGGGGACAGATGAATCAGCCCCAGCATTTT.

The sample holds one count of this clone. The V call is TRBV30, the J call TRBJ2-1; 11 nucleotides match TRBD2. The V and J ends lost 4 bases and 3 bases, in that order; junction bases with no gene match: 2. Germline CDR1 GTSNPN, CDR2 SVGIG (reference sequence). This CDR3 is built from 14 residues. The CDR3 nucleotides are TGTGCCTGGAAACTAGCGGGAGTCTACAATGAGCAGTTCTTC. It codes for CAWKLAGVYNEQFF.

The rearrangement links TRBV19 to TRBJ1-5; D call uncertain. This CDR3 spans 14 amino acids. Germline V gives CDR1 LNHDA, CDR2 SQIVND (reference sequence). V shed 3 bases and J shed 1 base, with 7 bases lying between them. The CDR3 sequence: CASSIIQSNQPQHF. CDR3 coding DNA: TGTGCCAGTAGTATTATCCAGAGCAATCAGCCCCAGCATTTT.

The J gene is TRBJ2-3, the V gene TRBV15; D might be TRBD1 (5 bases). The CDR3 sequence is 15 residues long. V was shortened by 0 bases and J by 2 bases, with 9 bases between the two germline ends. CDR1 is LNHNV and CDR2 is YYDKDF in the germline V gene (reference sequence). The CDR3 DNA follows: TGTGCCACCAGCAGAGACAGGGTTCCCACAGATACGCAGTATTTT. It encodes CATSRDRVPTDTQYF.

The CDR3 nucleotides are TGTGCCACCAGCAGAGAAGTGCTAGCCGGGGAGCAGTACTTC. Translation: CATSREVLAGEQYF. The rearrangement uses TRBV15 and TRBJ2-7; D is possibly TRBD2 (5 bases). V dropped 0 bases and J dropped 7 bases, with 13 bases sitting between them. The CDR3 runs to 14 residues. Per the germline V gene, CDR1 is LNHNV and CDR2 is YYDKDF (reference sequence).

J is TRBJ2-7 and V is TRBV25-1; 10 bases are shared with TRBD2. Germline V CDR1 and CDR2: MGHDK, SYGVNS. V shed 1 base, J shed 3 bases, and the junction held 3 bases outside the gene matches. The CDR3 runs to 15 residues. Written as DNA, the CDR3 is TGTGCCAGCAGTGAATCTGCTAGCGGGGGCTACGAGCAGTACTTC. It specifies CASSESASGGYEQYF.

Remarks on this clone: This CDR3 is also generated by other DNA sequences in the sample. The chain links TRBV5-1 to TRBJ2-1; D may be TRBD1 (5 bases). Deletions cut 0 bases from V and 4 bases from J, with 5 bases between. CDR1 SGHRS and CDR2 YFSETQ come from the germline V gene. This CDR3 spans 13 amino acids. This chain's CDR3 is CASSLGQYNEQFF. The CDR3 DNA follows: TGCGCCAGCAGCTTGGGACAGTACAATGAGCAGTTCTTC.

The chain couples TRBV11-2 to TRBJ2-7, with 9 bases aligning to TRBD1. The CDR3 contains 14 residues. In germline, CDR1 is SGHAT, CDR2 FQNNGV. Unmatched junction bases numbered 1, after V lost 3 bases and J lost 1 base. In DNA, the CDR3 is TGTGCCAGCAGCTTTGACAGGGGGTCCTACGAGCAGTACTTC. Its translation: CASSFDRGSYEQYF.

The chain joins TRBV6-5 to TRBJ2-3; TRBD1 matches 7 bases. J was trimmed by 2 bases and V by 5 bases; bases with no gene match: 7. The V gene's germline CDR1 is MNHEY and CDR2 SVGAGI. The CDR3 is 15 residues long. The CDR3 bases are TGTGCCAGCAGTCTCCGGGACAGCAACACAGATACGCAGTATTTT. Translation: CASSLRDSNTDTQYF.

This chain links TRBV6-6 with TRBJ1-4, with D unclear. CDR3 length: 12 amino acids. V dropped 4 bases and J dropped 11 bases, with 11 bases sitting between them. Per germline, CDR1 MNHNY and CDR2 SVGAGI (reference sequence). The CDR3 is CASSSAQAKLFF. The CDR3 coding sequence is TGTGCCAGCAGTTCGGCGCAGGCGAAACTGTTTTTT.

The CDR3 protein is CASSRNQETQYF. The CDR3 region has the DNA TGTGCCAGCAGTAGGAACCAAGAGACCCAGTACTTC. The genes are TRBV27 and TRBJ2-5, with no clear D. Germline V lookup: CDR1 MNHEY, CDR2 SMNVEV (reference sequence). The CDR3 consists of 12 residues. Trimming removed 5 bases at V and 0 bases at J, with 4 bases between.

V is TRBV6-5 and J is TRBJ2-3; D ambiguous. Trimming pared 8 bases from V and 2 bases from J, leaving 5 bases between. The CDR3 has 11 amino acids. Per the germline V gene, CDR1 is MNHEY and CDR2 is SVGAGI. The CDR3 DNA follows: TGTGCCAGCGGGCTCACAGATACGCAGTATTTT. Its translation: CASGLTDTQYF.

The rearrangement uses TRBV5-6 and TRBJ1-1, with D unresolved. Trimming removed 4 bases at V and 0 bases at J, with 10 bases between. There are 14 residues in the CDR3. Germline V gene data show CDR1 as SGHDT and CDR2 as YYEEEE. This chain's CDR3 is CASSPEPVNTEAFF. The CDR3 DNA is TGTGCCAGCAGCCCAGAGCCCGTGAACACTGAAGCTTTCTTT.

V gene TRBV18 combines with J gene TRBJ2-7; D gene uncertain. Trimming took 0 bases from V and 2 from J, leaving 8 bases between them. Germline CDR1 and CDR2: KGHSH and LQKENI. This CDR3 is built from 14 residues. The CDR3 here is CASSPPEGTYEQYF. DNA for the CDR3: TGTGCCAGCTCACCACCTGAAGGGACCTACGAGCAGTACTTC.